Listed below are T cell receptor beta chains from one sample, sequenced in a study of cytotoxic CD8 clonotypes in ibrutinib-treated CLL. Some clones are missing from TCRdb's copy, which holds only in-frame ones; the method was immunoSEQ multiplex PCR. The sample has 250,000 to 350,000 clones, 70% to 80% seen once. Sequenced here: PBMCs, sampled at disease progression, from a patient treated with ibrutinib. The origin of the receptors is a human donor with chronic lymphocytic leukemia. Each CDR3 is given with its conserved first and last residue. The D gene is left open where the match is weak. Rows give clone size only sometimes, using once, few, many, or a class for an expanded clone.

size	D	V	J	CDR3	DNA
NA	TRBD2	TRBV19	TRBJ2-1	CASIRTSGNEQFF	TGTGCCAGTATCCGGACTAGCGGCAATGAGCAGTTCTTC
few	NA	TRBV19	TRBJ2-2	CASSIDPQGGRGTGELFF	TGTGCCAGTAGTATAGACCCCCAAGGAGGTAGGGGAACCGGGGAGCTGTTTTTT
NA	TRBD1	TRBV2	TRBJ1-1	CASSSRDSRMNTEAFF	TGTGCCAGCAGTTCCCGGGACAGTAGAATGAACACTGAAGCTTTCTTT
NA	TRBD2	TRBV18	TRBJ2-1	CASSPLTGGYNEQFF	TGTGCCAGCTCACCTTTGACGGGAGGTTACAATGAGCAGTTCTTC
NA	TRBD1	TRBV6-1	TRBJ1-5	CASSKSTGGGEPQHF	TGTGCCAGCAGTAAAAGTACAGGGGGAGGCGAGCCCCAGCATTTT
NA	NA	TRBV2	TRBJ2-1	CASSEGLDHPYNEQFF	TGTGCCAGCAGTGAAGGTCTTGACCACCCCTACAATGAGCAGTTCTTC
NA	NA	TRBV5-1	TRBJ2-5	CASSLGGLETQYF	TGCGCCAGCAGCTTAGGGGGGTTGGAGACCCAGTACTTC
NA	NA	TRBV6-4	TRBJ2-3	CASSDLPTDTQYF	TGTGCCAGCAGTGACCTTCCCACAGATACGCAGTATTTT
NA	NA	TRBV9	TRBJ1-2	CASSASGEGYGYTF	TGTGCCAGCAGTGCCTCAGGAGAAGGGTATGGCTACACCTTC
NA	NA	TRBV28	TRBJ1-2	CASSLRGALYGYTF	TGTGCCAGCAGTTTAAGGGGGGCCCTCTATGGCTACACCTTC
NA	NA	TRBV5-1	TRBJ2-2	CASSLAAGSHTGELFF	TGCGCCAGCAGCTTGGCCGCAGGGTCGCACACCGGGGAGCTGTTTTTT
NA	NA	TRBV13	TRBJ2-3	CASSRKGLSTDTQYF	TGTGCCAGCAGTCGAAAGGGACTGAGCACAGATACGCAGTATTTT
NA	NA	TRBV19	TRBJ1-1	CASSIGPRTYEAFF	TGTGCCAGTAGTATCGGACCCCGAACTTATGAAGCTTTCTTT
NA	NA	TRBV29-1	TRBJ2-7	CSVEDRGASYEQYF	TGCAGCGTTGAAGATCGCGGTGCGTCCTACGAGCAGTACTTC
NA	NA	TRBV5-1	TRBJ2-2	CASSLDPAGELFF	TGCGCCAGCAGCTTGGACCCGGCCGGGGAGCTGTTTTTT
NA	NA	TRBV27	TRBJ2-6	CASSSIGPNSGANVLTF	TGTGCCAGCAGTTCGATAGGTCCGAACTCTGGGGCCAACGTCCTGACTTTC
NA	TRBD2	TRBV6-1	TRBJ2-7	CASSVAGGPYEQYF	TGTGCCAGCAGTGTAGCGGGGGGGCCCTACGAGCAGTACTTC
NA	NA	TRBV15	TRBJ2-5	CATSRDRGLEQYF	TGTGCCACCAGCAGAGATCGGGGGTTAGAGCAGTACTTC
NA	NA	TRBV12-2	TRBJ2-7	CAVGLAGGSSYEQYF	TGTGCAGTGGGGCTAGCGGGGGGATCCTCCTACGAGCAGTACTTC
NA	NA	TRBV2	TRBJ2-7	CASSGSRGYEQYF	TGTGCCAGCAGTGGCAGCAGGGGCTACGAGCAGTACTTC
NA	NA	TRBV6-1	TRBJ2-3	CATLKGADTQYF	TGTGCAACCCTAAAAGGGGCAGATACGCAGTATTTT
NA	NA	TRBV5-1	TRBJ1-4	CASSLGLQGTRVFF	TGCGCCAGCAGCTTGGGGCTCCAGGGGACTCGGGTGTTTTTT
few	NA	TRBV18	TRBJ1-2	CASSSGPYPGYTF	TGTGCCAGCTCATCCGGGCCCTACCCTGGCTACACCTTC
NA	NA	TRBV15	TRBJ1-1	CATSRVLVGILFEAFF	TGTGCCACCAGCAGAGTTCTCGTGGGGATTTTGTTTGAAGCTTTCTTT
NA	NA	TRBV9	TRBJ1-4	CASGNSLNEKLFF	TGTGCCAGCGGGAACAGCCTTAATGAAAAACTGTTTTTT
NA	NA	TRBV7-3	TRBJ2-7	CASSLKEFGQSYEQYF	TGTGCCAGCAGCTTAAAAGAATTCGGACAGTCCTACGAGCAGTACTTC
NA	NA	TRBV19	TRBJ2-7	CAILHQRCYEQYF	TGTGCCATCCTCCATCAGCGTTGCTACGAGCAGTACTTC
NA	NA	TRBV6-5	TRBJ2-5	CASSYQETQYF	TGTGCCAGCAGTTATCAAGAGACCCAGTACTTC
NA	NA	TRBV28	TRBJ1-2	CASSTMWSGGYTF	TGTGCCAGTTCGACTATGTGGTCAGGAGGCTACACCTTC
NA	NA	TRBV6-5	TRBJ2-7	CASSLRLGYEQYF	TGTGCCAGCAGCCTTCGACTAGGCTACGAGCAGTACTTC
NA	NA	TRBV19	TRBJ2-2	CASSIGTGDGELFF	TGTGCCAGTAGTATTGGAACGGGGGATGGGGAGCTGTTTTTT
NA	TRBD2	TRBV29-1	TRBJ2-7	CSAVGLAAGYEQYF	TGCAGCGCCGTCGGACTAGCGGCTGGCTACGAGCAGTACTTC
NA	NA	TRBV14	TRBJ1-1	CASSQGGLIMNTEAFF	TGTGCCAGCAGCCAAGGGGGGCTCATCATGAACACTGAAGCTTTCTTT
NA	NA	TRBV9	TRBJ2-2	CASSVAPSPGELFF	TGTGCCAGCAGCGTAGCACCTAGCCCCGGGGAGCTGTTTTTT
NA	TRBD1	TRBV14	TRBJ2-7	CASSIGQGFGYEQYF	TGTGCCAGCAGCATCGGACAGGGGTTTGGCTACGAGCAGTACTTC
few	TRBD2	TRBV5-1	TRBJ2-5	CASSLAPSGGQETQYF	TGCGCCAGCAGCTTGGCACCTAGCGGGGGCCAAGAGACCCAGTACTTC
NA	TRBD2	TRBV18	TRBJ2-1	CASSPPLAGGPSNEQFF	TGTGCCAGCTCACCACCGCTAGCGGGAGGGCCCTCGAATGAGCAGTTCTTC
NA	TRBD1	TRBV2	TRBJ2-5	CASSEPTGGMETQYF	TGTGCCAGCAGTGAGCCGACAGGGGGTATGGAGACCCAGTACTTC
NA	TRBD1	TRBV7-6	TRBJ2-7	CASSIGTGFYEQYF	TGTGCCAGCAGCATCGGGACAGGGTTTTACGAGCAGTACTTC
once	NA	TRBV19	TRBJ2-5	CASSAPRGESETQYF	TGTGCCAGTAGTGCCCCCCGGGGAGAATCAGAGACCCAGTACTTC
once	NA	TRBV15	TRBJ1-4	CATSRDYGATNEKLFF	TGTGCCACCAGCAGAGATTATGGTGCAACTAATGAAAAACTGTTTTTT
NA	NA	TRBV6-1	TRBJ1-2	CASSEVIPGHRYRNNYGYTF	TGTGCCAGCAGTGAAGTTATTCCGGGACACAGATACCGAAATAACTATGGCTACACCTTC
NA	NA	TRBV20-1	TRBJ2-5	CSARGEETQYF	TGCAGTGCTAGGGGTGAAGAGACCCAGTACTTC
few	TRBD1	TRBV6-5	TRBJ2-7	CASSQGAGSAYEQYF	TGTGCCAGCAGCCAGGGGGCAGGGTCGGCCTACGAGCAGTACTTC
NA	NA	TRBV7-2	TRBJ1-1	CASSYKNTEAFF	TGTGCCAGCAGTTACAAGAACACTGAAGCTTTCTTT
NA	NA	TRBV27	TRBJ1-1	CASSSQGWDLGTEAFF	TGTGCCAGCAGTTCACAAGGATGGGACCTTGGGACTGAAGCTTTCTTT